Listed below are T cell receptor beta chains from one sample, sequenced in a study of T cells after posttransplantation cyclophosphamide. Assay used: immunoSEQ multiplex PCR; TCRdb lists only in-frame clones, some missing. The sample has about 10,000 clones, roughly 80% seen once. The specimen comprised PBMCs, sampled around 2,000 days after a stem cell transplant with posttransplant cyclophosphamide. The receptors were gathered from a female patient in her thirties or forties who received an allogeneic stem cell transplant from a related donor, was CMV-positive, and had no GVHD. Some T cells may possibly be graft donor cells. Each CDR3 is given with its conserved first and last residue. D genes are given only for firm matches. Clone size appears in some rows only: once, few, many, or a class for an expanded clone.

TRBV18	-	-	TRBJ1-3	CASSSSRIGNTIYF	TGTGCCAGCTCCTCCAGCAGGATTGGAAACACCATATATTTT
TRBV9	-	-	TRBJ1-1	CASSVDSTEAFF	TGTGCCAGCAGCGTAGACTCCACTGAAGCTTTCTTT
TRBV27	-	-	TRBJ2-7	CASSPAAKPYEQYF	TGTGCCAGCAGCCCCGCCGCTAAACCCTACGAGCAGTACTTC
TRBV14	-	-	TRBJ1-1	CASSKETGKRYTEAFF	TGTGCCAGCAGCAAGGAGACAGGAAAGAGGTACACTGAAGCTTTCTTT
TRBV15	-	-	TRBJ1-5	CATSGEEHQPQHF	TGTGCCACCAGCGGGGAGGAACATCAGCCCCAGCATTTT
TRBV28	-	-	TRBJ2-7	CASSLGGISYEQYF	TGTGCCAGCAGTTTAGGAGGGATCTCCTACGAGCAGTACTTC
TRBV12-5	-	TRBD1	TRBJ1-1	CASGPGGITEAFF	TGTGCTAGTGGGCCAGGGGGGATCACTGAAGCTTTCTTT
TRBV27	-	-	TRBJ1-4	CASSLELGQTNEKLFF	TGTGCCAGCAGTTTAGAACTAGGCCAGACTAATGAAAAACTGTTTTTT
TRBV27	few	-	TRBJ2-1	CASSPPEGRNEQFF	TGTGCCAGCAGTCCCCCAGAGGGTAGGAATGAGCAGTTCTTC
TRBV2	-	-	TRBJ1-1	CASSGKVAEAFF	TGTGCCAGCAGTGGAAAAGTGGCAGAAGCTTTCTTT
TRBV11-2	-	TRBD1	TRBJ1-2	CASSLQVRDRDGYTF	TGTGCCAGCAGCCTCCAGGTGCGGGACAGGGATGGCTACACCTTC
TRBV9	few	TRBD1	TRBJ2-3	CASSAGQGPDTQYF	TGTGCCAGCAGCGCCGGACAGGGACCAGATACGCAGTATTTT
TRBV4-1	-	TRBD1	TRBJ1-3	CASSRPGGSGNTIYF	TGCGCCAGCAGCCGCCCAGGGGGCTCTGGAAACACCATATATTTT
TRBV5-4	once	-	TRBJ2-3	CASSLTGTDTQYF	TGTGCCAGCAGCTTGACAGGCACAGATACGCAGTATTTT